The entry that follows covers one T cell receptor (beta chain) sequence. There is no known antigen for this receptor. Within one base of it there is no much larger clone, and no base qualities were kept. The entry originates in a study of T cells of healthy individuals (dated by TCRdb to 2016 to 2019). Reading the germline V gene gives CDR1 SGHRS and CDR2 YFSETQ. The V end gives up 4 bases and the J end 1 base, leaving 5 bases in the junction not matched to a gene. The CDR3 goes from the cysteine to the phenylalanine over 14 residues. Of the read, only the CDR3 DNA is kept; its 42 bases are in frame from base 1. The library was produced with 5' RACE. Sequencer: Illumina MiSeq. TCRdb reprocessing: public reads trimmed at Q25 with fastp, clones called with MiXCR, in-frame beta chains kept. Entries are consolidated by CDR3 protein sequence, retaining the most common genes and DNA. This sample has 75,000 to 95,000 distinct CDR3 sequences in its table, and approximately 4.7% of those were observed once. Jointly, the top ten make up about 7.5% of the sample.

The chain is assembled from TRBV5-1 and TRBJ2-7; 7 central bases correspond to TRBD1. This receptor was identified in a female donor in good health. DNA sequence: TGCGCCAGCAGCCTGGGACAGAGATCCTACGAGCAGTACTTC. It translates as CASSLGQRSYEQYF.